This T cell receptor beta chain comes out of a study of T-cell reconstitution after alpha-beta-depleted transplantation in children. Per the germline V gene, CDR1 is KGHDR and CDR2 is SFDVKD. The junction had 7 bases not matched to a gene; V was cut back by 0 bases and J by 7 bases. The CDR3 totals 17 residues. This clonotype has just one count. For TCRbeta, the library was prepared with unique molecular identifiers. In TCRdb, the PCR reads were re-called with MiXCR into one record per CDR3 protein. The sample yields 350,000 to 450,000 distinct CDR3 sequences, 20% seen once. The sequence came from a human donor who donated a stem cell graft to a child with acute myeloid leukemia. The V gene is TRBV24-1, the J gene TRBJ2-2, with 10 nucleotides matching TRBD2. The starting material was PBMCs from the stem cell graft donor, obtained from the stem cell graft. CDR3 amino acids: CATSDLSGRALGGELFF. Written as DNA, the CDR3 is TGTGCCACCAGTGATTTGAGCGGGAGGGCCCTCGGCGGGGAGCTGTTTTTT.